These 5 T cell receptor beta chains came from one sample sequenced in a study of T cell responses to AZD1222 COVID-19 vaccine. TCRdb's table, derived via immunoSEQ multiplex PCR, lists solely in-frame clones and lacks some. The table has about 170,000 clones, approximately 86% seen once. The material was peripheral blood, obtained on day 0 of AZD1222 vaccination. All receptors come from an adult in good health.

The V and J genes are TRBV6-5 and TRBJ2-1; TRBD2 matches 9 bases. The ends lost 6 bases at V and 4 bases at J; junction bases unmatched: 7. The germline gives CDR1 MNHEY, CDR2 SVGAGI. The CDR3 is made up of 15 amino acids. This chain's CDR3 is CASRMAGGLYNEQFF. CDR3 coding DNA: TGTGCCAGCAGGATGGCGGGAGGGCTGTACAATGAGCAGTTCTTC.

This clone showed up just a few times. The chain joins TRBV2 to TRBJ2-1, with D tentatively TRBD2 (7 bases). V was trimmed by 8 bases and J by 3 bases, leaving 14 bases between them. The CDR3 consists of 14 residues. Looked up from germline, CDR1 is SNHLY and CDR2 is FYNNEI. This CDR3 reads CASREDSSYNEQFF. The DNA for the CDR3 is TGTGCCAGCCGGGAGGACAGCAGCTACAATGAGCAGTTCTTC.

This chain links TRBV5-4 with TRBJ2-1; 10 bases match TRBD2. Germline-derived CDR1 and CDR2 are SGHNT and YYREEE (reference sequence). This CDR3 region has 16 residues. V lost 1 base to trimming and J lost 4 bases; unmatched junction nucleotides: 5. For the CDR3, the DNA is TGTGCCAGCAGCTTGTCGCGGACTAGCGGATACAATGAGCAGTTCTTC. As protein: CASSLSRTSGYNEQFF. Using reference TRBV5-4 and TRBJ2-1 for the parts outside the CDR3, the full variable domain is ETGVTQSPTHLIKTRGQQVTLRCSSQSGHNTVSWYQQALGQGPQFIFQYYREEENGRGNFPPRFSGLQFPNYSSELNVNALELDDSALYLCASSLSRTSGYNEQFFGPGTRLTVL.

This chain links TRBV28 with TRBJ1-6, with D unresolved. V dropped 2 bases and J dropped 11 bases, with 7 bases sitting between them. Germline CDR1 reads MDHEN; CDR2 reads SYDVKM. The CDR3 sequence is 12 residues long. The chain's CDR3 is CASSLAVAPLHF. In DNA, the CDR3 is TGTGCCAGCAGTTTAGCGGTTGCACCCCTCCACTTT.

The chain links TRBV2 to TRBJ1-6; TRBD1 matches 7 bases. With 5 bases clipped from V and 10 bases from J, the junction kept 11 bases outside the gene matches. The CDR3 totals 15 residues. In germline, CDR1 is SNHLY, CDR2 FYNNEI. CDR3 coding DNA: TGTGCCAGCAGTCAACCGACAGGGTTCGAGTCACCCCTCCACTTT. Its translation is CASSQPTGFESPLHF.